The 27 T cell receptor beta chains reported below all come from one sample, sequenced in a study of T cells in Graves' hyperthyroidism and ophthalmopathy. Amplified regions were TCR beta CDR3 sequences from RNA transcripts. The primer set for the first-round RT-PCR of the TCR CDR3 was HTBI. TCRdb re-derived calls from the multiplex PCR reads in MiXCR, one entry per CDR3 protein. Found here are nearly 750,000 distinct CDR3 sequences, 35% of them singletons; the top ten hold roughly 30%. The sequenced material came from blood. These receptors were taken from a woman aged 40 to 50 with Graves' hyperthyroidism.

The V and J genes are TRBV11-2 and TRBJ2-7, with 9 nucleotides matching TRBD1. The CDR3 runs to 13 residues. Germline V CDR1 and CDR2: SGHAT, FQNNGV. J was trimmed by 9 bases and V by 5 bases; bases with no gene match: 8. The CDR3 here is CASSPRVGQGQYF. CDR3 in DNA: TGTGCCAGCAGCCCGAGAGTGGGACAGGGGCAGTACTTC.

The rearrangement links TRBV2 to TRBJ2-1; 7 nucleotides agree with TRBD1. The germline V gene encodes CDR1 SNHLY and CDR2 FYNNEI. This CDR3 region has 15 residues. The trim removed 6 bases at V and 4 bases at J, leaving 9 bases unmatched. The CDR3 region is CASRLGTATYNEQFF. CDR3 in DNA: TGTGCCAGCAGGCTGGGGACAGCGACTTACAATGAGCAGTTCTTC.

This clonotype has a count of ten or more. The chain couples TRBV5-6 to TRBJ1-1, with 8 nucleotides matching TRBD1. CDR3 length: 15 amino acids. V was clipped by 4 bases and J by 0 bases; unmatched bases: 5. CDR1 SGHDT and CDR2 YYEEEE come from the germline V gene. As DNA, the CDR3 is TGTGCCAGCAGCCAATGGGACAGGCTGAACACTGAAGCTTTCTTT. Amino acids: CASSQWDRLNTEAFF.

Ten or more counts support this clonotype. Written as DNA, the CDR3 is TGTGCCACCAGACCTAAGGGGACTCCGAACACCGGGGAGCTGTTTTTT. Translated, it gives CATRPKGTPNTGELFF. The chain recombines TRBV24-1 with TRBJ2-2; tentatively, D is TRBD2 (6 bases). CDR3 length: 16 amino acids. The germline V and J ends were trimmed by 7 bases and 0 bases, with 14 bases remaining between them. In germline, CDR1 is KGHDR, CDR2 SFDVKD.

This clonotype has only one observation. The rearrangement joins TRBV7-2 to TRBJ2-7; 7 bases agree with TRBD2. The CDR3 consists of 13 residues. The V and J ends lost 5 bases and 3 bases, in that order; junction bases with no gene match: 4. In germline, CDR1 is SGHTA, CDR2 FQGNSA. This CDR3 reads CASSRGLNYEQYF. CDR3 DNA sequence: TGTGCCAGCAGCCGGGGACTAAACTACGAGCAGTACTTC.

This chain connects TRBV7-2 to TRBJ1-6, with 7 bases matching TRBD1. Trimming removed 7 bases from V and 3 bases from J; junction bases left unmatched: 6. Germline CDR1 is SGHTA and CDR2 is FQGNSA. This CDR3 region has 15 residues. The DNA of the CDR3 is TGTGCCAGCAAACCGGGACAGCGCTATAATTCACCCCTCCACTTT. Encoded protein: CASKPGQRYNSPLHF.

V usage is TRBV7-2 and J usage is TRBJ1-1, with 7 bases that match TRBD1. Per germline, CDR1 SGHTA and CDR2 FQGNSA. The trim removed 6 bases at V and 2 bases at J, leaving 18 bases unmatched. There are 18 residues in the CDR3. Written as DNA, the CDR3 is TGTGCCAGCAGTTTATCTTACCCCTGGGCAGGGGGAAACACTGAAGCTTTCTTT. This sequence encodes CASSLSYPWAGGNTEAFF.

This clonotype was seen a handful of times. The gene calls are TRBV20-1 and TRBJ1-5, with D unclear. This CDR3 region has 16 residues. The V end lost 0 bases, the J end lost 7 bases, and 19 bases lay between the germline ends. Germline V gene sequence: CDR1 DFQATT, CDR2 SNEGSKA (reference sequence). The CDR3 sequence: CSAREPTHDASQPQHF. The DNA for the CDR3 is TGCAGTGCTAGAGAGCCCACTCACGACGCAAGCCAGCCCCAGCATTTT.

Turning to this clonotype: A read error is possible here, since a much larger clone lies one base away. The chain combines TRBV10-3 with TRBJ1-1; D uncertain. V lost 4 bases and J 1 base, leaving 7 bases between the germline ends. Germline values: CDR1 ENHRY, CDR2 SYGVKD. CDR3 size: 13 residues. This CDR3 is CAISGAWNTEAFF. The CDR3 DNA sequence: TGTGCCATCAGTGGGGCATGGAACACTGAAGCTTTCTTT.

This clonotype was seen only once. The genes are TRBV10-3 and TRBJ1-2; the match to TRBD1 covers 9 bases. The CDR3 runs 15 residues. From germline, CDR1 is ENHRY and CDR2 SYGVKD. After removal of 10 bases from V and 0 bases from J, the junction contained 9 bases not matched to a gene. In DNA form, the CDR3 reads TGTGCCAGCAGCACTACAGGGGGCTCTAACTATGGCTACACCTTC. It specifies CASSTTGGSNYGYTF.

This clonotype was detected ten times or more. This chain joins TRBV12-3 or TRBV12-4 and TRBJ1-5; possibly TRBD1 for D (5 bases). The V and J ends lost 3 bases and 9 bases respectively, with 9 bases between them. The CDR3 length is 12 residues. The CDR3: CASSFWDGPQHF. CDR3 DNA sequence: TGTGCCAGCAGTTTTTGGGACGGGCCCCAGCATTTT.

To note about this clonotype: Mismatch with germline at one junction end may stem from a read error. The CDR3 DNA reads TGTGCCAGCGGGACTAGCGGCCAAGAGGCCCAGTACTTC. It specifies CASGTSGQEAQYF. V usage is TRBV2 and J usage is TRBJ2-5; 11 nucleotides line up with TRBD2. Germline CDR1 SNHLY, CDR2 FYNNEI. There are 13 residues in the CDR3. Full variable domain (missing parts from reference TRBV2 and TRBJ2-5): EPEVTQTPSHQVTQMGQEVILRCVPISNHLYFYWYRQILGQKVEFLVSFYNNEISEKSEIFDDQFSVERPDGSNFTLKIRSTKLEDSAMYFCASGTSGQEAQYFGPGTRLLVL.

Concerning this clonotype itself: A junction end diverges from the germline sequence, so it may reflect a read error. This chain joins TRBV11-3 and TRBJ2-6; D is ambiguous. The V gene's germline CDR1 is SGHNT and CDR2 YENEEA. This CDR3 is built from 16 residues. The CDR3 DNA reads TGTGCCAGCAGCGTAGAGGTTACGTTAGGGGCCAACGTCCTGACTTTC. As protein: CASSVEVTLGANVLTF.

Comment on this clonotype: A much larger clone sits a single nucleotide away, making a read error possible. The chain employs TRBV10-3 and TRBJ1-1; D is possibly TRBD1 (5 bases). V lost 4 bases to trimming and J lost 7 bases, with 10 bases between them. Germline loops: CDR1 ENHRY, CDR2 SYGVKD. The CDR3 is made up of 12 amino acids. The CDR3 DNA reads TGTGCCATCAGTGTGGACGGGGGTGAAGCTTTCTTT. Residues: CAISVDGGEAFF.

This clonotype was counted between two and nine times. The chain combines TRBV10-3 with TRBJ2-6; 7 bases are shared with TRBD2. In germline, CDR1 is ENHRY, CDR2 SYGVKD. The V gene end was trimmed by 0 bases and the J gene end by 6 bases; junction bases not matched to a gene: 2. The CDR3 extends over 15 amino acids. This chain's CDR3 is CAISESGGKANVLTF. CDR3 nucleotides: TGTGCCATCAGTGAGTCGGGAGGGAAGGCCAACGTCCTGACTTTC.

This clonotype was detected ten times or more. CDR3 residues: CASSPTETRAFF. In DNA form, the CDR3 reads TGTGCCAGCAGTCCAACAGAAACCAGGGCTTTCTTT. The genes are TRBV12-3 or TRBV12-4 and TRBJ1-1; no definite D call. This CDR3 has 12 residues. The germline V and J ends were trimmed by 5 bases and 11 bases, with 15 bases remaining between them.

The sample holds a few counts of this clonotype. V is TRBV29-1 and J is TRBJ2-1, with TRBD2 identical over 7 bases. From germline, CDR1 is SQVTM and CDR2 ANQGSEA. V lost 0 bases to trimming and J lost 4 bases; unmatched junction nucleotides: 9. The CDR3 sequence is 16 residues long. CDR3 bases: TGCAGCGTTGAAGATCCCAGCGGGGCGGGGTACAATGAGCAGTTCTTC. Protein: CSVEDPSGAGYNEQFF.

DNA of the CDR3: TGTGCCAGCAGCTTAGACGGCAGGGGGGGATTTCAGGAGACCCAGTACTTC. This encodes CASSLDGRGGFQETQYF. The chain uses TRBV7-8 and TRBJ2-5, with D perhaps matching TRBD1 or TRBD2 (7 bases each). V gave up 1 base and J gave up 5 bases, with 20 bases separating them. The CDR3 has 17 residues. Germline loops: CDR1 SGHVS, CDR2 FQNEAQ.

The V and J genes are TRBV3-1 and TRBJ2-5; D might be TRBD1 or TRBD2, each matching 5 bases. Looked up from germline, CDR1 is LGHDT and CDR2 is YNNKEL (reference sequence). The CDR3 contains 14 residues. V was cut by 4 bases and J by 5 bases, with 14 bases left in between. CDR3 DNA sequence: TGTGCCAGCAGCCTTAAGGGGAGTGGGGAGACCCAGTACTTC. The encoded protein is CASSLKGSGETQYF.

In this sample, this clonotype turned up many times. This sequence joins TRBV5-1 and TRBJ2-7, with D perhaps matching TRBD2 (5 bases). Trimming stripped 7 bases from V and 4 bases from J, with 9 bases between. The CDR3 sequence is 11 residues long. Germline-derived CDR1 and CDR2 are SGHRS and YFSETQ. The CDR3 here is CASRGDYEQYF. The CDR3 DNA follows: TGCGCCAGCCGGGGAGATTACGAGCAGTACTTC. Combining the CDR3 with reference TRBV5-1 and TRBJ2-7 gives the whole variable domain KAGVTQTPRYLIKTRGQQVTLSCSPISGHRSVSWYQQTPGQGLQFLFEYFSETQRNKGNFPGRFSGRQFSNSRSEMNVSTLELGDSALYLCASRGDYEQYFGPGTRLTVT.

The chain employs TRBV15 and TRBJ1-5; D remains unclear. The CDR3 spans 16 residues. CDR1 and CDR2 from the germline V gene are LNHNV and YYDKDF (reference sequence). V was cut by 3 bases and J by 2 bases, with 14 bases left in between. CDR3 DNA sequence: TGTGCCACCAGCAGCGTAACGGGAGGCGGCAATCAGCCCCAGCATTTT. Protein sequence: CATSSVTGGGNQPQHF.

V is TRBV14 and J is TRBJ1-2; TRBD1 matches 9 bases. With V trimmed by 3 bases and J by 8 bases, 10 bases remained unmatched. The CDR3 is 15 amino acids. Germline CDR1 and CDR2: SGHDN and FVKESK. The chain's CDR3 is CASSHRYRGLRGYTF. DNA of the CDR3: TGTGCCAGCAGCCATCGTTACAGGGGGCTACGAGGCTACACCTTC.

This clonotype was seen many times. V usage is TRBV20-1 and J usage is TRBJ1-5; D is undetermined. This CDR3 region has 14 residues. V was pared by 6 bases and J by 4 bases, with 16 bases between. Germline CDR1 is DFQATT and CDR2 is SNEGSKA (reference sequence). In DNA, the CDR3 is TGCAGTGCCAGTGCCATCAGGAAGAATCAGCCCCAGCATTTT. As protein: CSASAIRKNQPQHF.

This clonotype occurred a few times. J is TRBJ1-1 and V is TRBV4-1; weak D call: TRBD1 (6 bases). This CDR3 contains 16 residues. Germline-derived CDR1 and CDR2 are MGHRA and YSYEKL. The ends were cut back, 4 bases at V and 4 bases at J, with 19 bases in the middle. The DNA for the CDR3 is TGCGCCAGCAGCCTAAATTACAGGGCGGCGGGCACTGAAGCTTTCTTT. It yields the protein CASSLNYRAAGTEAFF.

At least ten counts were recorded for this clonotype. The gene calls are TRBV7-2 and TRBJ1-5, with D unresolved. Trimming left V 2 bases short and J 3 bases short, with 8 bases between. The CDR3 length is 14 residues. CDR1 SGHTA and CDR2 FQGNSA come from the germline V gene. The chain's CDR3 is CASSLRPTNQPQHF. The CDR3 bases are TGTGCCAGCAGCTTACGTCCCACCAATCAGCCCCAGCATTTT.

The gene calls are TRBV29-1 and TRBJ2-1; perhaps TRBD1 as D (6 bases). V was cut by 4 bases and J by 6 bases, with 10 bases left in between. CDR3 length equals 12 residues. From germline, CDR1 is SQVTM and CDR2 ANQGSEA. The CDR3 reads CSVASGANEQFF. The CDR3 nucleotides are TGCAGCGTTGCATCAGGGGCCAATGAGCAGTTCTTC.

This clonotype was observed many times. The chain couples TRBV7-2 to TRBJ2-5; 7 nucleotides match TRBD1. The CDR3 extends over 13 amino acids. The ends lost 1 base at V and 5 bases at J; junction bases unmatched: 1. Per germline, CDR1 SGHTA and CDR2 FQGNSA. The DNA of the CDR3 is TGTGCCAGCAGCTTAGTCAGGGGGGAGACCCAGTACTTC. This gives the protein CASSLVRGETQYF.